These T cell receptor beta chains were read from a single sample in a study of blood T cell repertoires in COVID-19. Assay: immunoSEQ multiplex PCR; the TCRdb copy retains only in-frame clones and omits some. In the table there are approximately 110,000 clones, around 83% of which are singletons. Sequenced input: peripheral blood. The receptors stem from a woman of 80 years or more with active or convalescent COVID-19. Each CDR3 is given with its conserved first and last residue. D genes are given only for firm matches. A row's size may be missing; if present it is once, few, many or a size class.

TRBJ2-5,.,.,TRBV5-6,TGTGCCAGCAGTCCAATCCGGGACTTCCAAGAGACCCAGTACTTC,CASSPIRDFQETQYF
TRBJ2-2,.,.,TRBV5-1,TGCGCCAGCAGCTTGGAGAGATATAACACCGGGGAGCTGTTTTTT,CASSLERYNTGELFF
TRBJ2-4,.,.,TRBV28,TGTGCCAGCCCCCCCCGCCGGGGGGCCTGGTCAGGAAACATTCAGTACTTC,CASPPRRGAWSGNIQYF
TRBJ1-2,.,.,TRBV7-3,TGTGCCAGCAGTCCCGGACAGCTATTTGACTATGGCTACACCTTC,CASSPGQLFDYGYTF
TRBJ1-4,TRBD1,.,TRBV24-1,TGTGCCACCAGTGATCCCGGACAGGGAATGTCTAATGAAAAACTGTTTTTT,CATSDPGQGMSNEKLFF
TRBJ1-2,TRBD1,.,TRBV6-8,TGTGCCAGCAGCGAGGGAACAGGGGGCCCCTATGGCTACACCTTC,CASSEGTGGPYGYTF
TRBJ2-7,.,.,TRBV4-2,TGTGCCAGCAGCCAAGCGCTAGCCGGCGAGCAGTACTTC,CASSQALAGEQYF
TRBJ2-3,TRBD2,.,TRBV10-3,TGTGCCATCAGTGAGTATGCGGGAGCCGGTCCAGATACGCAGTATTTT,CAISEYAGAGPDTQYF
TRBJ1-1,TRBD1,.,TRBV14,TGTGCCAGCAGCCAAGTTTTCCGGACAGGGGAAGGAGGCACTGAAGCTTTCTTT,CASSQVFRTGEGGTEAFF
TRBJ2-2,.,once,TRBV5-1,TGCGCCAGCAGCGCTGGGAGGAACACCGGGGAGCTGTTTTTT,CASSAGRNTGELFF
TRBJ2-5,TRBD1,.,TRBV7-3,TGTGCCAGCAGCTTCAGGGGGTCGGAGACCCAGTACTTC,CASSFRGSETQYF
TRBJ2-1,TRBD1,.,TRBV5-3,TGTGCCAGATCCATCCGGGACAGGGACTACAATGAGCAGTTCTTC,CARSIRDRDYNEQFF
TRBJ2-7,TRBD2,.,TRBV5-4,TGTGCCAGCAGCCGACTAGCGGGAGCTGTCCTCGAGCAGTACTTC,CASSRLAGAVLEQYF
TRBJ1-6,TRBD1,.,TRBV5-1,TGCGCCAGCAGTTTGGGACAGGGTGATTCACCCCTCCACTTT,CASSLGQGDSPLHF
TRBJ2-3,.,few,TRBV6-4,TGTGCCAGCAGTGACGGGCCGACCAGCACAGATACGCAGTATTTT,CASSDGPTSTDTQYF
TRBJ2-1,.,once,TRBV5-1,TGCGCCAGCAGCCCCCTAAGCGGTGGAGTGAACAATGAGCAGTTCTTC,CASSPLSGGVNNEQFF
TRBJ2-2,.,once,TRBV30,TGTGCCTGGAGTGTAGGACATATCGGGGAGCTGTTTTTT,CAWSVGHIGELFF
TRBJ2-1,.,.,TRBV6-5,TGTGCCAGCAGTTATAGGACATTGTCCTACAATGAGCAGTTCTTC,CASSYRTLSYNEQFF
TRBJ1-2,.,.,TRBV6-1,TGTGCCAGCAGTGAACAGGGGCAGGGCTATGGCTACACCTTC,CASSEQGQGYGYTF
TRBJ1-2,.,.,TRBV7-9,TGTGCCAGCAGCTTAGTGACAACCTATGGCTACACCTTC,CASSLVTTYGYTF
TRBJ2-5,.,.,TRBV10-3,TGTGCCATATCGGAGGGTGCGAGACAAGAGACCCAGTACTTC,CAISEGARQETQYF
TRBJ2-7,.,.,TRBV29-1,TGCAGCGTTGTCGCGGGGACAGCCACCCTTGGGCAGTACTTC,CSVVAGTATLGQYF
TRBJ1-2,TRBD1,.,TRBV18,TGTGCCAGCTCACTCACGGACAGGCTCTATGGCTACACCTTC,CASSLTDRLYGYTF
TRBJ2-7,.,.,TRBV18,TGTGCCAGCTCACCACGGGCCAACGAGCAGTACTTC,CASSPRANEQYF
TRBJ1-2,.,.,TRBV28,TGTGCCAGCAGCCCACTTCCGACTGAGCAGTGGGGCTACACCTTC,CASSPLPTEQWGYTF
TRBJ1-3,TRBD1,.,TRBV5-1,TGCGCCAGCAGCTCGTACGGACAGGGGGCTGGAAACACCATATATTTT,CASSSYGQGAGNTIYF
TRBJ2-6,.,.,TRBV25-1,TGTGCCAGCAGTGGATCCCCAGGGTCGGGGGCCAACGTCCTGACTTTC,CASSGSPGSGANVLTF
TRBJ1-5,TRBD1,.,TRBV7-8,TGTGCCAGCAGCCTGACAGGGGGCGGGAATCAGCCCCAGCATTTT,CASSLTGGGNQPQHF
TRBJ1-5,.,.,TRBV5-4,TGTGCCAGCAGCCATATAGCCCACATCGATCAGCCCCAGCATTTT,CASSHIAHIDQPQHF
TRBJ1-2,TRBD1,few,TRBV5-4,TGTGCCAGCAGCTTACCGGGACAGGGATATGGCTACACCTTC,CASSLPGQGYGYTF
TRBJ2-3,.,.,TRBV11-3,TGTGCCAGCAGCTTAGGGGACTCAGATACGCAGTATTTT,CASSLGDSDTQYF
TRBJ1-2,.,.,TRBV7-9,TGTGCCAGCAGCTTAGCAGAGGCTAACTATGGCTACACCTTC,CASSLAEANYGYTF
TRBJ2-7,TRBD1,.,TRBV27,TGTGCCAGCAGTACACGAAGGGGGCCTTCCTACGAGCAGTACTTC,CASSTRRGPSYEQYF
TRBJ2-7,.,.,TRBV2,TGTGCCAGCAGTGAGGTCAGAACGTCCTACGAGCAGTACTTC,CASSEVRTSYEQYF
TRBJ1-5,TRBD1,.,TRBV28,TGTGCCAGCAGTCCGACAGGGAATCAGCCCCAGCATTTT,CASSPTGNQPQHF
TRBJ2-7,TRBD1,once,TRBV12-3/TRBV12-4,TGTGCCAGCAGTTTCGGGACAGGCTACGAGCAGTACTTC,CASSFGTGYEQYF
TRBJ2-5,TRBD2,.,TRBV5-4,TGTGCCAGCAGCTCCCAGACTAGCGGGAGGGCCGGGGAGACCCAGTACTTC,CASSSQTSGRAGETQYF
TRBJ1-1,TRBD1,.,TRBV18,TGTGCCAGCTCACCAGCGGGACAGAGCTCCATGAACACTGAAGCTTTCTTT,CASSPAGQSSMNTEAFF
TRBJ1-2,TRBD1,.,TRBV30,TGTGCCTGGAGTGTAACTCCCCCCGGACAGGGCGGTGGCTACACCTTC,CAWSVTPPGQGGGYTF
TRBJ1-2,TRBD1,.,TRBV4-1,TGCGCCAGCAGCCAAGACCGGGACAGCACCTATGGCTACACCTTC,CASSQDRDSTYGYTF
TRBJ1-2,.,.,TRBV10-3,TGTGCCATCAGTGAGAATGCAGGGTTCTATGGCTACACCTTC,CAISENAGFYGYTF
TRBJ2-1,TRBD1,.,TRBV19,TGTGCCAGTAGTGAACCCACAGGGGTTTCCTACAATGAGCAGTTCTTC,CASSEPTGVSYNEQFF
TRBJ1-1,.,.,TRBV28,TGTGCCAGCAGTAGAGGCCCGGGCACTGAAGCTTTCTTT,CASSRGPGTEAFF
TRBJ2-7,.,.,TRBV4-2,TGTGCCAGCAGCCACGTAGGACAGCCCTACGAGCAGTACTTC,CASSHVGQPYEQYF
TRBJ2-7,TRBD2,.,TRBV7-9,TGTGCCAGCAGCTTAAGCTCGCTAGCGGGAGGTCACCCCTACGAGCAGTACTTC,CASSLSSLAGGHPYEQYF
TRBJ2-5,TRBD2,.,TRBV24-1,TGTGCCACCAGTGATTTTGAAGGACTAGGAAAAGAGACCCAGTACTTC,CATSDFEGLGKETQYF
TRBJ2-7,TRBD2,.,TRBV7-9,TGTGCCAGCAGCTTAGCGGCAAGCGGGGGAGGCTACGAGCAGTACTTC,CASSLAASGGGYEQYF
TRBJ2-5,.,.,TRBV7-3,TGTGCCAGCAGCCAAGACAGGTACCAAGAGACCCAGTACTTC,CASSQDRYQETQYF